This entry is about one TCR beta chain. Its target is not known. This entry is derived from a study of T cell responses to AZD1222 COVID-19 vaccine. Points from the study as a whole: Mapped onto spike, vaccine-associated CD4 TCRs spanned it and were dominant at 160-218 and 743-854. White British ancestry dominated among donors, who included more females, and clonal diversity was possibly underestimated.

Clones were read by immunoSEQ multiplex PCR, and TCRdb kept only the in-frame ones, dropping some. The sample records approximately 97,000 clones, less than 90% being singletons. V was clipped by 4 bases and J by 4 bases, with 24 bases between them. The CDR3 consists of 17 residues. Germline assignment: CDR1 SQVTM and CDR2 ANQGSEA. The receptor was derived from an adult in good health. The sample consisted of peripheral blood, taken on day 0 of AZD1222 vaccination. This chain links TRBV29-1 with TRBJ2-3, with D perhaps being TRBD1 or TRBD2 (5 bases each). This chain's CDR3 is CSVVTVPMGVSADTQYF. The CDR3 DNA reads TGCAGCGTTGTTACGGTCCCAATGGGGGTCTCGGCAGATACGCAGTATTTT.